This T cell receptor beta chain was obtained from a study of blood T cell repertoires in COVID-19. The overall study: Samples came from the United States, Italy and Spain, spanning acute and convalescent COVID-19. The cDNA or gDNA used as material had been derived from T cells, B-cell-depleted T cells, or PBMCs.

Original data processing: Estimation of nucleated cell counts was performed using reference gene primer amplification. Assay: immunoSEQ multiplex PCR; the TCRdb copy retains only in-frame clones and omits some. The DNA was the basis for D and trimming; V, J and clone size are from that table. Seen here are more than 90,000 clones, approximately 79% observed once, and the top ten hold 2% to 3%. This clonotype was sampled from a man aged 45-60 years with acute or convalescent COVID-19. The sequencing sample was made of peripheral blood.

In DNA, the CDR3 is TGTGCCAGCTCACCGGAGACAGATACGCAGTATTTT. Residues: CASSPETDTQYF. The chain carries TRBV18 and TRBJ2-3; D gene unclear. CDR1 KGHSH and CDR2 LQKENI come from the germline V gene. The CDR3 has 12 amino acids. With 3 bases removed from V and 3 bases from J, the gap between germline ends came to 4 bases. Full variable domain (outside the CDR3, taken from reference TRBV18 and TRBJ2-3): NAGVMQNPRHLVRRRGQEARLRCSPMKGHSHVYWYRQLPEEGLKFMVYLQKENIIDESGMPKERFSAEFPKEGPSILRIQQVVRGDSAAYFCASSPETDTQYFGPGTRLTVL.